The T cell receptor (beta chain) described here comes from a study of identical twins. Study outcomes and limitations: It was cross-sectional statistical analysis, not following the same donors, that the conclusions relied on. With abundant cord blood beta clonotypes, insertions were fewer; memory repertoires showed no such pattern.

The CDR3 spans 15 residues. Germline V gene lookup returns CDR1 SGHDT and CDR2 YYEEEE. About this clonotype: No antigen is known for it. A much larger clone lies one base from this, so it may be a read error.

A single record per CDR3 protein comes from TCRdb applying MiXCR to the 5' RACE reads. The table shows approximately 260,000 distinct CDR3 sequences, with approximately 8.3% occurring only once. These data were also reused for a study on yellow fever vaccine responses in identical twins.

The sequenced sample was CD8+ T cells sorted from blood. The chain employs TRBV5-6 and TRBJ2-1; D unclear. This clonotype originated in a woman under 30 in good health. The CDR3 sequence: CTSSYSSSSYNEQFF. The CDR3 DNA sequence: TGTACCAGCAGCTATAGCTCGAGCTCCTACAATGAGCAGTTCTTC.